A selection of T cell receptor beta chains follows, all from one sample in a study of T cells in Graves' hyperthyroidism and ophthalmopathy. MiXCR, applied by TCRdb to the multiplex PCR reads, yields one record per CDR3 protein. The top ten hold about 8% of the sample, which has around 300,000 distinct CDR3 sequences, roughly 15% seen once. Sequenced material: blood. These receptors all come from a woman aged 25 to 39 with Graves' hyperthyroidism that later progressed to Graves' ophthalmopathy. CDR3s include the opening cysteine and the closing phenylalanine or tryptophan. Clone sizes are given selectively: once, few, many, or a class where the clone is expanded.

CDR3aa: CASSQDLMGDEQFF
abundance: many
v_gene: TRBV4-3

CDR3aa: CASSLLYQETQYF
abundance: many
v_gene: TRBV28

CDR3aa: CASSGLKGLNTEAFF
abundance: many
v_gene: TRBV2

CDR3aa: CASAFIAYNEQFF
abundance: many
v_gene: TRBV5-1

CDR3aa: CASSTISGPYNEQFF
abundance: -
v_gene: TRBV19

CDR3aa: CASSVGVGGTEAFF
abundance: many
v_gene: TRBV9

CDR3aa: CASSPGGAVYNEQFF
abundance: few
v_gene: TRBV7-3

CDR3aa: CASSSNRASYEQYF
abundance: many
v_gene: TRBV11-2

CDR3aa: CASSSSDPWFSYREENHEQYF
abundance: many
v_gene: TRBV6-2/TRBV6-3

CDR3aa: CASSQTSGNTDTQYF
abundance: -
v_gene: TRBV19

CDR3aa: CASSPPPGTGIAYYEQYF
abundance: -
v_gene: TRBV28

CDR3aa: CSARVSASPSYEQYF
abundance: many
v_gene: TRBV20-1

CDR3aa: CSAADEAYEQYF
abundance: many
v_gene: TRBV20-1

CDR3aa: CASSYSAGGSGNTIYF
abundance: -
v_gene: TRBV6-2/TRBV6-3

CDR3aa: CASSQLTSGRADEQFF
abundance: many
v_gene: TRBV7-9

CDR3aa: CASSLVTGQGFVPGELFF
abundance: few
v_gene: TRBV7-9

CDR3aa: CASSLRNYEQFF
abundance: few
v_gene: TRBV5-1

CDR3aa: CSAKFQRGNTGELFF
abundance: many
v_gene: TRBV20-1

CDR3aa: CSTPGPNTGELFF
abundance: -
v_gene: TRBV20-1

CDR3aa: CASSSGDRDFYTF
abundance: many
v_gene: TRBV11-2

CDR3aa: CASSLGPLYNEQFF
abundance: many
v_gene: TRBV12-3/TRBV12-4

CDR3aa: CASSPWQGDYGYTF
abundance: many
v_gene: TRBV19

CDR3aa: CASSRERGTGELFF
abundance: many
v_gene: TRBV11-3

CDR3aa: CASSPGTSGRVNEQFF
abundance: many
v_gene: TRBV7-3

CDR3aa: CASRDYALEQYF
abundance: -
v_gene: TRBV6-1

CDR3aa: CASSLALGRGPQVAQYF
abundance: many
v_gene: TRBV7-2

CDR3aa: CTSSPSTGSPNYEQYF
abundance: -
v_gene: TRBV11-2

CDR3aa: CASSLSGTGGPPGEQFF
abundance: many
v_gene: TRBV28

CDR3aa: CSVVDRTNTKAFF
abundance: -
v_gene: TRBV29-1

CDR3aa: CASSSTLERYEQYF
abundance: many
v_gene: TRBV6-1

CDR3aa: CASSAGSEYNEQFF
abundance: -
v_gene: TRBV5-1

CDR3aa: CASSGDFSTGVREKLFF
abundance: few
v_gene: TRBV5-5

CDR3aa: CASSQDHRLAKLFF
abundance: once
v_gene: TRBV3-1

CDR3aa: CASSQMTGSSYEQYF
abundance: many
v_gene: TRBV3-1

CDR3aa: CASSYSVGDRDGYTF
abundance: many
v_gene: TRBV6-5

CDR3aa: CASKRPSPGDEQYF
abundance: many
v_gene: TRBV12-3/TRBV12-4

CDR3aa: CASSQGGTPPYNEQFF
abundance: -
v_gene: TRBV3-1

CDR3aa: CASEVGQETQYF
abundance: many
v_gene: TRBV7-9

CDR3aa: CSASSVEETQYF
abundance: few
v_gene: TRBV20-1

CDR3aa: CASTLKPTAKNIQYF
abundance: many
v_gene: TRBV7-2

CDR3aa: CASSYSIRSGASGSNRDYNEQFF
abundance: few
v_gene: TRBV6-2/TRBV6-3

CDR3aa: CSVPLAGGPMADTQYF
abundance: many
v_gene: TRBV20-1

CDR3aa: CASSGGVGVSGANVLTF
abundance: -
v_gene: TRBV6-1

CDR3aa: CASSIGAAGELFF
abundance: many
v_gene: TRBV9

CDR3aa: CASSATGAGANVLTF
abundance: many
v_gene: TRBV6-1

CDR3aa: CASRGGAGELQETQYF
abundance: many
v_gene: TRBV6-2/TRBV6-3

CDR3aa: CASSRTERGGDPYNEQFF
abundance: once
v_gene: TRBV18

CDR3aa: CSVAEQGAGNTIYF
abundance: few
v_gene: TRBV29-1

CDR3aa: CASSRDSSGNTIYF
abundance: many
v_gene: TRBV7-6

CDR3aa: CASSLELGLAAEQYF
abundance: many
v_gene: TRBV7-9

CDR3aa: CATSETDYNEQFF
abundance: -
v_gene: TRBV24-1

CDR3aa: CASSLEWTASYEQYF
abundance: -
v_gene: TRBV5-5

CDR3aa: CATSRDTGRNSPLHF
abundance: -
v_gene: TRBV15

CDR3aa: CASSQDLAGGLDTQYF
abundance: -
v_gene: TRBV4-3

CDR3aa: CASTHSPGLGSYNEQFF
abundance: -
v_gene: TRBV19